These T cell receptor beta chains were read from a single sample in a study of T cells expressing NK-cell markers. TCRdb re-called the 5' RACE reads, yielding one record per CDR3 amino acid sequence without DNA. Its listing shows about 21,000 distinct CDR3 sequences. Sequencing was done on a sample of blood T cells: a sorted CD56 or NKG2C T cell subset, CD4+ or CD8+ T cells, or bulk PBMC T cells (not recorded which). The receptors derive from a man aged 18 to 69 in good health. The CDR3 runs from the conserved cysteine through the conserved F or W.

TRBJ1-3,TRBV20-1,CSARDRAPGNTIYF
TRBJ2-7,TRBV14,CASSLYRDSYEQYF
TRBJ2-3,TRBV7-2,CASSPLAGGGTDTQYF
TRBJ1-2,TRBV28,CASSLGQIFGYGYTF
TRBJ2-3,TRBV20-1,CSARDATSGKDTQYF
TRBJ2-1,TRBV18,CASSPTSGVNNEQFF
TRBJ2-2,TRBV18,CASSPRDGLATGELFF
TRBJ2-3,TRBV6-2/TRBV6-3,CASSSADTQYF
TRBJ2-1,TRBV9,CASSVGGGGSSYNEQFF
TRBJ1-5,TRBV7-9,CASSQDWENQPQHF
TRBJ1-1,TRBV6-2/TRBV6-3,CASTDTGGNTEAFF
TRBJ1-3,TRBV7-2,CASSSTVSGNTIYF
TRBJ2-3,TRBV5-1,CASSWEDRRPRDTQYF
TRBJ2-7,TRBV7-6,CASSPPPGERSYEQYF
TRBJ2-1,TRBV27,CASSLSPAYGDEQFF
TRBJ1-6,TRBV20-1,CSARTVPNSPLHF
TRBJ2-3,TRBV5-1,CASSHEEGRTDTQYF
TRBJ2-1,TRBV19,CASSPTGQAGYEQFF
TRBJ2-3,TRBV20-1,CSARRDLTSGTDTQYF
TRBJ1-5,TRBV6-2/TRBV6-3,CASSLDRNNQPQHF
TRBJ2-1,TRBV20-1,CSARDGGTGDVVRQFF
TRBJ2-7,TRBV4-2,CASSQEDTYSYEQYF
TRBJ1-2,TRBV5-1,CASRHGTGGAINGYTF
TRBJ1-6,TRBV25-1,CASSETENNSPLHF
TRBJ1-6,TRBV12-3/TRBV12-4,CASSSPGTLHF
TRBJ2-7,TRBV10-3,CAISDSGLYEQYF
TRBJ2-3,TRBV9,CASSAVTGSGSTDTQYF
TRBJ2-2,TRBV2,CASSGGPGRGPTGELFF
TRBJ1-3,TRBV12-3/TRBV12-4,CASSRDRVASGNTIYF
TRBJ2-2,TRBV9,CASSVHPGLAVGELFF
TRBJ2-3,TRBV10-3,CAISEGPNADTQYF
TRBJ1-2,TRBV12-3/TRBV12-4,CASSRDTKAGYTF
TRBJ1-2,TRBV20-1,CSAFRDSEHGYTF
TRBJ2-3,TRBV29-1,CSVEGASKRGGTDTQYF
TRBJ2-7,TRBV6-2/TRBV6-3,CASSSPLRQTFYEQYF
TRBJ2-2,TRBV20-1,CSAGPQGANTGELFF
TRBJ2-5,TRBV20-1,CSARGTSGGPIQETQYF
TRBJ2-3,TRBV6-4,CASSEGTASTDTQYF
TRBJ2-2,TRBV10-3,CAISKGRQGGTGELFF
TRBJ1-3,TRBV7-6,CASSSRTGHSGNTIYF
TRBJ2-1,TRBV12-3/TRBV12-4,CASSDTTLPYNEQFF
TRBJ2-3,TRBV7-2,CASSPERGVSTDTQYF
TRBJ1-1,TRBV5-1,CASSLASLNTEAFF
TRBJ2-1,TRBV29-1,CSVPGGRGYEQFF
TRBJ2-5,TRBV20-1,CSALSWVASQETQYF
TRBJ2-7,TRBV24-1,CATSEAGTYEQYF
TRBJ2-1,TRBV11-2,CASSPDMTIYNEQFF
TRBJ1-2,TRBV7-9,CASSLGLGIDYGYTF
TRBJ2-1,TRBV27,CASSRLGAGVTYNEQFF
TRBJ2-1,TRBV6-5,CASSLSGGRAHEQFF
TRBJ1-1,TRBV3-1,CASSPPGQGRAFF
TRBJ1-2,TRBV2,CASSVDTGGYTF
TRBJ2-1,TRBV7-9,CASSLRLATYNEQFF
TRBJ2-5,TRBV5-1,CASSPTPPRTQYF
TRBJ1-5,TRBV15,CATSRDHAGGGQPQHF